The clone carrying this TCR beta chain was counted between two and nine times. The antigen is undetermined. This sample was taken from a study of human T cells and chemical hapten exposure. Overall study: Per-sample TCR yield variability stemmed mainly from small pooled library volume differences.

The germline V and J ends were trimmed by 5 bases and 5 bases, with 14 bases remaining between them. Germline values: CDR1 SGHTA, CDR2 FQGNSA. The CDR3 extends over 14 amino acids. Regarding the study as a whole: The study found that DPC sensitization did not change TCRs above 1 in 1000 frequency. All donors were alopecia patients, so their immunity may differ from that of healthy people.

TCRdb re-derived calls from the RACE reads in MiXCR, one entry per CDR3 protein. Of some 360,000 distinct CDR3 sequences detected, 4.5% to 5.5% appear once; the ten largest clones hold 2.5% to 3%. Time point in this sample: pre-sensitization, week 0. Noted treatment: therapeutic diphenylcyclopropenone sensitization with weekly scalp DPC. This receptor was obtained from a woman aged 50 to 60 with alopecia areata. Some clones in this sample may be carry-over from other donors' samples. The chain carries TRBV7-2 and TRBJ2-3, with D perhaps TRBD1 (6 bases). The material was whole blood, obtained in connection with sensitization to the hapten diphenylcyclopropenone (DPC). CDR3 in DNA: TGTGCCAGCAGCGAATACAGGGTCGGAGATACGCAGTATTTT. Translating it yields CASSEYRVGDTQYF.